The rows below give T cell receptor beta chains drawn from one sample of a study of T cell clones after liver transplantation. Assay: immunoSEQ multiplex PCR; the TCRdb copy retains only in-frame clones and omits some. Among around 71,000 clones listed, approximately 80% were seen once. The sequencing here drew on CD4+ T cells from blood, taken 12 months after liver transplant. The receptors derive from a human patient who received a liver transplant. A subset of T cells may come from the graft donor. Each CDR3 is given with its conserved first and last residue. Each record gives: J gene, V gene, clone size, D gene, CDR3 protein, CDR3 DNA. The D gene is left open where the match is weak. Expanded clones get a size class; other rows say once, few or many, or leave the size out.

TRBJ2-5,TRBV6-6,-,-,CASTITSGKTQYF,TGTGCCAGCACCATAACTTCAGGGAAGACCCAGTACTTC
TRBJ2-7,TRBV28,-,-,CASSLEYGVAAIYEQYF,TGTGCCAGCAGTTTAGAATACGGAGTAGCGGCGATCTACGAGCAGTACTTC
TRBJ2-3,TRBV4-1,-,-,CASSQDQGNGVWTDTQYF,TGCGCCAGCAGCCAAGACCAGGGGAATGGTGTGTGGACAGATACGCAGTATTTT
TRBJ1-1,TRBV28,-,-,CALAGPNTEAFF,TGTGCCTTGGCGGGGCCCAACACTGAAGCTTTCTTT
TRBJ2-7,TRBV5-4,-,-,CASSLGIGSSYEQYF,TGTGCCAGCAGCTTGGGAATCGGGTCTAGCTACGAGCAGTACTTC
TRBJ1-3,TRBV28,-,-,CASSSFPEYSGNTIYF,TGTGCCAGCAGTTCTTTTCCGGAGTACTCTGGAAACACCATATATTTT
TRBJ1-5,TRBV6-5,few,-,CASSTDRIRQPQHF,TGTGCCAGCAGCACCGACAGGATCAGGCAGCCCCAGCATTTT
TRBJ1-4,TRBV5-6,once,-,CASSPDPGGSEKLFF,TGTGCCAGCAGCCCGGATCCTGGGGGAAGCGAAAAACTGTTTTTT
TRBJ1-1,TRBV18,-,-,CASSPTASMNTEAFF,TGTGCCAGCTCACCGACAGCCTCCATGAACACTGAAGCTTTCTTT
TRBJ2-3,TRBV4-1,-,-,CASSLGLYTQYF,TGCGCCAGCAGCCTGGGACTTTATACGCAGTATTTT
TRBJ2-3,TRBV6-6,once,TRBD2,CASSYFGAGRTDTQYF,TGTGCCAGCAGTTACTTTGGAGCGGGGCGCACAGATACGCAGTATTTT
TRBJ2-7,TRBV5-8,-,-,CASSRLLPYEQYF,TGTGCCAGCAGCCGCTTACTACCCTACGAGCAGTACTTC
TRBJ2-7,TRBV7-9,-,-,CASSPTRLVGYEQYF,TGTGCCAGCAGCCCCACAAGGTTGGTGGGCTACGAGCAGTACTTC
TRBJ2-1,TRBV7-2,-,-,CASSLRRGTYNEQFF,TGTGCCAGCAGCTTAAGGCGCGGGACATACAATGAGCAGTTCTTC
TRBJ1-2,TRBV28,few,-,CASSLGQSLLGHGYTF,TGTGCCAGCAGTTTAGGACAATCCCTACTCGGCCATGGCTACACCTTC